One T cell receptor beta chain is described in this entry. Antigen: not known. Other DNA sequences in the sample encode the same CDR3. This sample is part of a study of shared clonotypes between healthy human individuals. Study-wide results and limits: Generation probabilities of non-shared clonotypes were lower (relative to those shared by all four donors). It was expected that sequencing depth would affect clonotype sharing among donors.

The data were produced by immunoSEQ multiplex PCR, yet TCRdb's version contains in-frame clones alone and is incomplete. This sample has 2,500,000 or so clones, with roughly 93% found just once. The CDR3 is 11 amino acids. V was clipped by 5 bases and J by 1 base, with 4 bases between them. Germline V gene sequence: CDR1 DFQATT, CDR2 SNEGSKA (reference sequence). The chain joins TRBV20-1 to TRBJ2-3; D is undetermined. The receptor comes from a man aged 18 to 29 in good health. Some clones in this sample may be carry-over from other donors' samples. The specimen sequenced was naive CD4+ T cells from PBMCs. Subset noted: CD45RA+ positively selected. The CDR3 loop reads CSAPRTDTQYF. In DNA form, the CDR3 reads TGCAGTGCTCCACGCACAGATACGCAGTATTTT.